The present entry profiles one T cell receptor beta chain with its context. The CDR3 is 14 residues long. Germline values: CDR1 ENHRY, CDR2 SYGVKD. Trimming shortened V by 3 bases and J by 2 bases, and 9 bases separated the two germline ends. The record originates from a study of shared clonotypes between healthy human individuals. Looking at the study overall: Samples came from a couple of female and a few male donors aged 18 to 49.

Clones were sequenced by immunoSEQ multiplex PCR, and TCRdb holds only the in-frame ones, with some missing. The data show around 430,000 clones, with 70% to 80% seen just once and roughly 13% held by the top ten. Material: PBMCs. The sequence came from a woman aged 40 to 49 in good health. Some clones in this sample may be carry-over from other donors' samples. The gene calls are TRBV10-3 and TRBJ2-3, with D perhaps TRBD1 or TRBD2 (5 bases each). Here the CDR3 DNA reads TGTGCCATCAGTGATGGGACGCCCACAGATACGCAGTATTTT. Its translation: CAISDGTPTDTQYF.